What follows are 27 T cell receptor beta chains derived from one specimen sequenced in a study of Graves' ophthalmopathy and Graves' hyperthyroidism. The authors amplified TCR beta CDR3 regions from RNA transcripts. A first-round RT-PCR used HTBI primers, followed by a second-round multiplex PCR. TCRdb fed the multiplex PCR reads into MiXCR, producing one record per CDR3 protein. The sample contains about 380,000 distinct CDR3 sequences, 15% of which appear only once. Source material: peripheral blood. The receptor source for this set is a woman aged 18-35 years with stable Graves' hyperthyroidism.

This clonotype was counted at least ten times. The chain uses TRBV20-1 and TRBJ1-1; a weak D match, TRBD1 (5 bases). The V and J ends lost 5 bases and 4 bases respectively, with 11 bases between them. The CDR3 covers 12 residues. Germline lookup yields CDR1 DFQATT and CDR2 SNEGSKA (reference sequence). The CDR3 reads CSADRGSTEAFF. CDR3 DNA: TGCAGTGCTGACCGGGGCAGCACTGAAGCTTTCTTT.

This clonotype was picked up many times. V is TRBV12-3 or TRBV12-4 and J is TRBJ1-1; D remains unclear. The CDR3 sequence is 12 residues long. Trimming pared 3 bases from V and 6 bases from J, leaving 8 bases between. CDR3 amino acids: CASSFGRSEAFF. In DNA, the CDR3 is TGTGCCAGCAGTTTCGGCAGGTCTGAAGCTTTCTTT.

This clonotype came up a few times. The rearrangement uses TRBV4-2 and TRBJ1-5; D possibly corresponds to TRBD1 (6 bases). Per the germline V gene, CDR1 is LGHNA and CDR2 is YNFKEQ. The CDR3 is 14 amino acids. V lost 4 bases, J lost 4 bases, and 11 bases lay in between. Here the CDR3 reads CASSPGTKNQPQHF. The CDR3 nucleotides are TGTGCCAGCAGCCCCGGGACAAAGAATCAGCCCCAGCATTTT.

The rearrangement joins TRBV6-2 or TRBV6-3 to TRBJ2-2; 8 bases fit TRBD1. The CDR3 is 17 amino acids. CDR1 is MNHEY, CDR2 SVGEGT, per germline. V was clipped by 6 bases and J by 1 base; unmatched bases: 10. The CDR3 DNA reads TGTGCCAGCAGCCGATCCCGGACAGGGTTGAACACCGGGGAGCTGTTTTTT. It is translated as CASSRSRTGLNTGELFF.

This clonotype has at least ten counts. This chain's CDR3 is CASSLAGTGVAFF. DNA of the CDR3: TGTGCCAGCAGCCTTGCCGGGACAGGGGTAGCTTTCTTT. The J gene is TRBJ1-1, the V gene TRBV14, with 10 bases lining up with TRBD1. This CDR3 is built from 13 residues. The trim removed 4 bases at V and 10 bases at J, leaving 6 bases unmatched. Germline V CDR1 and CDR2: SGHDN, FVKESK.

The chain recombines TRBV30 with TRBJ1-5, with TRBD1 matching 9 bases. This CDR3 region has 16 residues. The germline V gene has CDR1 GTSNPN and CDR2 SVGIG (reference sequence). V dropped 1 base and J dropped 2; count of bases not matched to a gene: 6. The CDR3 reads CAWSADRGFGNQPQHF. The CDR3, as DNA: TGTGCCTGGAGTGCTGACAGGGGGTTTGGCAATCAGCCCCAGCATTTT. Together with reference TRBV30 and TRBJ1-5, the CDR3 gives the full variable domain: SQTIHQWPATLVQPVGSPLSLECTVEGTSNPNLYWYRQAAGRGLQLLFYSVGIGQISSEVPQNLSASRPQDRQFILSSKKLLLSDSGFYLCAWSADRGFGNQPQHFGDGTRLSIL.

This clonotype was counted ten times or more. V usage is TRBV20-1 and J usage is TRBJ1-2, with 8 nucleotides matching TRBD1. The CDR3 is 12 residues long. V lost 5 bases to trimming and J lost 4 bases; unmatched junction nucleotides: 3. Germline-derived CDR1 and CDR2 are DFQATT and SNEGSKA (reference sequence). This CDR3 reads CSARQGTYGYTF. Here the CDR3 DNA reads TGCAGTGCTCGACAGGGGACCTATGGCTACACCTTC.

The table lists this clonotype with a few counts. The J gene is TRBJ2-5, the V gene TRBV3-1; 7 nucleotides match TRBD2. The ends lost 3 bases at V and 0 bases at J; junction bases unmatched: 4. This CDR3 region has 15 residues. CDR1 and CDR2 from the germline V gene are LGHDT and YNNKEL (reference sequence). CDR3 in amino acids: CASSHYGLDQETQYF. The CDR3, as DNA: TGTGCCAGCAGCCATTACGGACTAGACCAAGAGACCCAGTACTTC.

This clonotype was seen ten or more times. The V and J genes are TRBV20-1 and TRBJ2-7, with TRBD2 as a possible D gene (5 bases). The CDR3 runs 14 residues. The ends were cut back, 5 bases at V and 3 bases at J, with 17 bases in the middle. Germline V lookup: CDR1 DFQATT, CDR2 SNEGSKA (reference sequence). The CDR3 bases are TGCAGTGCTGCGGAGGACGCACGCGGCTACGAGCAGTACTTC. Protein product: CSAAEDARGYEQYF.

On this clonotype itself: The junction departs from germline at one end; a sequencing error may be responsible. This chain connects TRBV5-1 to TRBJ2-4; 9 bases are shared with TRBD1. Per germline, CDR1 SGHRS and CDR2 YFSETQ. This CDR3 contains 14 residues. The CDR3 bases are TGCGCCAGCAGCTGGGACAGGGCGCAAAACATTAAGTACTTC. It is translated as CASSWDRAQNIKYF.

The sample holds many counts of this clonotype. This rearrangement joins TRBV7-2 to TRBJ1-6; 7 nucleotides align to TRBD1. The CDR3 loop spans 15 amino acids. CDR1 is SGHTA and CDR2 is FQGNSA in the germline V gene. With 4 bases clipped from V and 5 bases from J, the junction kept 5 bases outside the gene matches. This CDR3 reads CASSSAGQNNSPLHF. The DNA of the CDR3 is TGTGCCAGCAGCTCAGCGGGACAGAATAATTCACCCCTCCACTTT.

This clonotype was picked up many times. The rearrangement links TRBV3-1 to TRBJ1-1; D is undetermined. Germline values: CDR1 LGHDT, CDR2 YNNKEL (reference sequence). V gave up 0 bases and J gave up 0 bases, with 5 bases separating them. This CDR3 has 14 residues. CDR3 coding DNA: TGTGCCAGCAGCCAAGATCCCCTGAACACTGAAGCTTTCTTT. Protein sequence: CASSQDPLNTEAFF.

V and J are TRBV15 and TRBJ2-7; no firm D call. The germline V gene encodes CDR1 LNHNV and CDR2 YYDKDF (reference sequence). The V and J ends lost 6 bases and 3 bases respectively, with 12 bases between them. The CDR3 runs to 13 residues. CDR3 nucleotides: TGTGCCACCAGTCTGAGGTATGGCTACGAGCAGTACTTC. It specifies CATSLRYGYEQYF.

This clonotype was observed many times. The chain employs TRBV29-1 and TRBJ1-2; 10 nucleotides agree with TRBD1. The V and J ends lost 8 bases and 7 bases, in that order; junction bases with no gene match: 4. CDR3 length: 11 amino acids. CDR1 is SQVTM, CDR2 ANQGSEA, per germline. CDR3 region: CSPGTGAGYTF. CDR3 in DNA: TGCAGCCCGGGGACAGGGGCTGGCTACACCTTC.

In this sample, this clonotype turned up many times. The V gene is TRBV20-1, the J gene TRBJ1-1; a weak D match, TRBD1 (5 bases). The germline V gene encodes CDR1 DFQATT and CDR2 SNEGSKA (reference sequence). This CDR3 is built from 13 residues. Trimming shortened V by 6 bases and J by 5 bases, and 16 bases separated the two germline ends. This CDR3 reads CSATTRVRTEAFF. The CDR3, as DNA: TGCAGTGCCACCACCAGGGTAAGGACTGAAGCTTTCTTT.

This clonotype has at least ten counts. The junction departs from the called germline gene at one end, perhaps through a read error. The chain links TRBV6-2 or TRBV6-3 to TRBJ1-1; D may be TRBD1 (5 bases). This CDR3 has 14 residues. Germline-derived CDR1 and CDR2 are MNHEY and SVGEGT. CDR3 in amino acids: CASSYRDPNTGAFF. The DNA for the CDR3 is TGTGCCAGCAGTTACAGGGACCCGAACACTGGAGCTTTCTTT.

This clonotype was counted many times. CDR3 DNA: TGTGCCAGCAGTTTGCGCGTAGGTCTTTCCTACGAGCAGTACTTC. It specifies CASSLRVGLSYEQYF. V usage is TRBV12-3 or TRBV12-4 and J usage is TRBJ2-7; unclear D gene. This CDR3 region has 15 residues. Trimming pared 3 bases from V and 1 base from J, leaving 13 bases between.

Many counts were recorded for this clonotype. The chain employs TRBV2 and TRBJ2-4, with no clear D. Germline V gene sequence: CDR1 SNHLY, CDR2 FYNNEI. The CDR3 spans 13 residues. Trimming removed 4 bases at V and 0 bases at J, with 4 bases between. CDR3 sequence (DNA): TGTGCCAGCAGTGGACTAGCCAAAAACATTCAGTACTTC. Protein sequence: CASSGLAKNIQYF.

This chain links TRBV20-1 with TRBJ2-5, with a tentative D call TRBD1 (8 bases). CDR3 length: 19 residues. Trimming took off 0 bases at V and 4 bases at J, with 27 bases between the two ends. CDR1 and CDR2 from the germline V gene are DFQATT and SNEGSKA (reference sequence). CDR3 protein: CSARDSSGSSQGGRETQYF. The CDR3 DNA is TGCAGTGCTAGAGATTCCTCAGGCTCCTCACAGGGGGGGAGAGAGACCCAGTACTTC.

J is TRBJ2-2 and V is TRBV29-1, with D perhaps TRBD1 (5 bases). The CDR3 has 12 residues. Germline values: CDR1 SQVTM, CDR2 ANQGSEA. V was cut by 5 bases and J by 4 bases, with 8 bases left in between. The CDR3 bases are TGCAGCGTTCAAGGGGCCACCGGGGAGCTGTTTTTT. Encoded protein: CSVQGATGELFF.

This clonotype was counted at least ten times. This may be a read error: a much more frequent sequence differs by one nucleotide. The chain uses TRBV24-1 and TRBJ1-5; the D is unclear. Trimming took 7 bases from V and 9 from J, leaving 15 bases between them. CDR1 and CDR2 (germline): KGHDR, SFDVKD. The CDR3 is 13 amino acids. DNA of the CDR3: TGTGCCACCAGCGACCCTAACTACTCGCCCCAGCATTTT. Amino acids: CATSDPNYSPQHF.

This clonotype was seen at least ten times. In nucleotides, the CDR3 is TGTGCCAGCAGCCAAGAGGGGGCCTACGAGCAGTACTTC. Translated: CASSQEGAYEQYF. The chain joins TRBV3-1 to TRBJ2-7; D tentatively fits TRBD1 or TRBD2 (5 bases each). CDR1 LGHDT and CDR2 YNNKEL come from the germline V gene (reference sequence). This CDR3 region has 13 residues. The V end lost 0 bases, the J end lost 2 bases, and 5 bases lay between the germline ends.

This clonotype was seen repeatedly, ten times or more. The CDR3, as DNA: TGTGCCAGCAGCACTCGGACGCGGGGCTATGGCTACACCTTC. This sequence encodes CASSTRTRGYGYTF. The chain has TRBV7-2 and TRBJ1-2; no reliable D call. The length of the CDR3 is 14 residues. The germline V and J ends were trimmed by 5 bases and 4 bases, with 14 bases remaining between them. Germline V gene data show CDR1 as SGHTA and CDR2 as FQGNSA.

This sequence joins TRBV7-2 and TRBJ2-2; D not resolved. Germline loops: CDR1 SGHTA, CDR2 FQGNSA. V was clipped by 7 bases and J by 4 bases, with 13 bases between them. The CDR3 runs 14 residues. The CDR3 loop is CASTWLAGTGELFF. In nucleotides, the CDR3 is TGTGCCAGCACCTGGTTAGCAGGCACCGGGGAGCTGTTTTTT.

This clonotype has a count of ten or more. CDR3 region: CASRDPANIQYF. The CDR3 nucleotides read TGTGCCAGCAGGGACCCGGCCAACATTCAGTACTTC. The rearrangement uses TRBV12-3 or TRBV12-4 and TRBJ2-4, with D hard to call. V lost 6 bases and J 7 bases, leaving 10 bases between the germline ends. The CDR3 covers 12 residues.

In this sample, this clonotype turned up a few times. The gene calls are TRBV12-3 or TRBV12-4 and TRBJ1-5; 11 bases map to TRBD1. The J segment lost 6 bases and the V segment lost 6 bases, leaving 7 bases of the junction unmatched. The CDR3 loop spans 15 amino acids. In nucleotides, the CDR3 is TGTGCCAGCAGCTACGGGACAGGGGGGGGTCAGCCCCAGCATTTT. Translating gives CASSYGTGGGQPQHF.

This clonotype was detected ten times or more. CDR3 in amino acids: CASSYSGIQETQYF. The CDR3 DNA reads as TGTGCCAGCAGTTACTCCGGCATCCAAGAGACCCAGTACTTC. V and J are TRBV6-5 and TRBJ2-5; D gene uncertain. V lost 0 bases and J lost 1, with 6 bases in between. The CDR3 has 14 residues. CDR1 is MNHEY and CDR2 is SVGAGI in the germline V gene.